The entry below gives a single T cell receptor beta chain sequence along with its context. Its antigen is not known. The junction differs from germline at one of its ends, possibly a read error. The source of the sample is a study of identical twins. Study results and caveats: Sharing of beta out-of-frame sequences by twins showed a weaker excess. The study found that models underestimated out-of-frame TCR alpha sharing in monozygotic twins.

Unique molecular identifiers were present on cDNA, and template switching added a universal primer site. TCRdb reprocessed the 5' RACE reads with MiXCR, giving one entry per CDR3 protein. This repertoire shows hundreds of thousands of distinct CDR3 sequences, 15% to 20% found once; its top ten account for 10% to 15%. This CDR3 is built from 12 residues. Germline V gives CDR1 MNHNY, CDR2 SVGAGI (reference sequence). This same sample was also taken into another study, of T cells expressing NK-cell markers. That report notes: Beta-chain profiling covered CD3+CD56+NKG2C+, CD3+CD56+NKG2C- and CD3+CD56-NKG2C+ sorted subsets.

This TCR derives from a woman under 30 in good health. J is TRBJ1-1 and V is TRBV6-6; D is uncertain. What was sequenced was PBMCs. This CDR3 reads CASLGMNTEASF. The CDR3 nucleotides read TGTGCCAGCCTGGGAATGAACACTGAAGCTTCCTTT.